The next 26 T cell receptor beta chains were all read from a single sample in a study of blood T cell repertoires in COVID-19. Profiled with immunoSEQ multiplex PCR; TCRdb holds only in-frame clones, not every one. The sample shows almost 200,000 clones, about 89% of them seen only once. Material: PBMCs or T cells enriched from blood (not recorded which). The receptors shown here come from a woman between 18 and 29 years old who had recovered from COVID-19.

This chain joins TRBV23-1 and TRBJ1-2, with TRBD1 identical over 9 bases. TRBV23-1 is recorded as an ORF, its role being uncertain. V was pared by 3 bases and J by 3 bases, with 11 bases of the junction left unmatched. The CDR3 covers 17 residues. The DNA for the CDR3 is TGCGCCAGCAGTCACTACCGGACAGGGGCGAAAGACTATGGCTACACCTTC. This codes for CASSHYRTGAKDYGYTF.

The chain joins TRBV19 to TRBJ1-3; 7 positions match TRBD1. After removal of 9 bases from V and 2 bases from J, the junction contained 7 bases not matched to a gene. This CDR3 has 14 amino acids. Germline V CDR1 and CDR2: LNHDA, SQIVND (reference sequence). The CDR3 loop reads CASWDSATGNTIYF. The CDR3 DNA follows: TGTGCCAGCTGGGACAGCGCCACTGGAAACACCATATATTTT.

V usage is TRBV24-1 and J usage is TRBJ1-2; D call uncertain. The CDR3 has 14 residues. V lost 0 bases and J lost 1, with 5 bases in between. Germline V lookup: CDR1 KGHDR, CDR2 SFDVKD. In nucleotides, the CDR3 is TGTGCCACCAGTGATTTGACGGGTAACTATGGCTACACCTTC. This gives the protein CATSDLTGNYGYTF.

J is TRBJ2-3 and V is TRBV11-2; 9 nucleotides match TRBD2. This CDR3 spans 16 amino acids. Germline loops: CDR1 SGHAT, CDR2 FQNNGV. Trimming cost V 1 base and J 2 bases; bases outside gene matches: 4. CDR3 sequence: CASSLGLAVLTDTQYF. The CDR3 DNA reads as TGTGCCAGCAGCTTAGGACTAGCGGTACTCACAGATACGCAGTATTTT.

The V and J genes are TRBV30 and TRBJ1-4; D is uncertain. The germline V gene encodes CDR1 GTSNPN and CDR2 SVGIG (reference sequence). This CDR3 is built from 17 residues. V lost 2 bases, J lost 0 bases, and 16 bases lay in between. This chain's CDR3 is CAWSTRRRQATNEKLFF. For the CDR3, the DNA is TGTGCCTGGAGTACTAGGAGGAGACAAGCAACTAATGAAAAACTGTTTTTT.

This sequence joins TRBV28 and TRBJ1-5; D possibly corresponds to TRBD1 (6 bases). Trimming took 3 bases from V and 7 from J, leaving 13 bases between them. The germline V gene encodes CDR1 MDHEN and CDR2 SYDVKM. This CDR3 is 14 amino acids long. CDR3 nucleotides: TGTGCCAGCAGTTTTGAGGGGGAAGGGCAGCCCCAGCATTTT. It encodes CASSFEGEGQPQHF.

This CDR3 reads CASSLITGVDTQYF. The DNA of the CDR3 is TGCGCCAGCAGCTTGATAACAGGGGTAGATACGCAGTATTTT. The chain employs TRBV5-1 and TRBJ2-3; 7 bases match TRBD1. The V gene end was trimmed by 1 base and the J gene end by 5 bases; junction bases not matched to a gene: 4. The V gene's germline CDR1 is SGHRS and CDR2 YFSETQ. The CDR3 consists of 14 residues. The full variable domain, in which reference TRBV5-1 and TRBJ2-3 provide the parts outside the CDR3, is KAGVTQTPRYLIKTRGQQVTLSCSPISGHRSVSWYQQTPGQGLQFLFEYFSETQRNKGNFPGRFSGRQFSNSRSEMNVSTLELGDSALYLCASSLITGVDTQYFGPGTRLTVL.

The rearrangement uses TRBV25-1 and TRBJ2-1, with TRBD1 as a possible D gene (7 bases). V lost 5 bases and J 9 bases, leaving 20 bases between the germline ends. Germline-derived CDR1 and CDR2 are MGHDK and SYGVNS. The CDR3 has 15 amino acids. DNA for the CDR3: TGTGCCAGCAGTTCCCCCGGCAGGGGGAGGAGTGAGCAGTTCTTC. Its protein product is CASSSPGRGRSEQFF.

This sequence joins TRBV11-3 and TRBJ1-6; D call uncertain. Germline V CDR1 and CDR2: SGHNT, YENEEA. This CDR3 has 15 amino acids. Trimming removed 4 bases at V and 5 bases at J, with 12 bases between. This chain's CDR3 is CASSYKAEHNSPLHF. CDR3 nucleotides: TGTGCCAGCAGCTACAAGGCGGAACATAATTCACCCCTCCACTTT.

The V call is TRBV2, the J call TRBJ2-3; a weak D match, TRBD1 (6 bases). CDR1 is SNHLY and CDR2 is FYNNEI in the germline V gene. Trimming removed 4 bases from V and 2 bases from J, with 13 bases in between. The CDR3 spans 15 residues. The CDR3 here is CASSVEGTNTDTQYF. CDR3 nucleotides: TGTGCCAGCAGTGTCGAGGGGACAAACACAGATACGCAGTATTTT.

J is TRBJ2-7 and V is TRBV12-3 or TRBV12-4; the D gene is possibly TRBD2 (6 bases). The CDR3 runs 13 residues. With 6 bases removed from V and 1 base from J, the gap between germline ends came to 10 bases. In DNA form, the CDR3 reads TGTGCCAGCAGCCGGGGACTTTCCTACGAGCAGTACTTC. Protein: CASSRGLSYEQYF.

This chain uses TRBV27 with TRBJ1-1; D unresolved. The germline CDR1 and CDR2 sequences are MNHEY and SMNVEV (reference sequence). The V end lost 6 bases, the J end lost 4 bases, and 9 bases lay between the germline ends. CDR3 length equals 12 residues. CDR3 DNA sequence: TGTGCCAGCAGCCGGGGTTTCACTGAAGCTTTCTTT. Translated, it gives CASSRGFTEAFF.

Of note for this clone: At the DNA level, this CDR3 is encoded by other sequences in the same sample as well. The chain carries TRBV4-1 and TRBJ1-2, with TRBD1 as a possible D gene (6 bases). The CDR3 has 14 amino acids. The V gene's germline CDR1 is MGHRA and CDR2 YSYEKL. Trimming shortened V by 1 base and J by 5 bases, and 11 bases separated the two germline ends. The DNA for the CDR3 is TGCGCCAGCAGCCAAGTAACAGGGCGGTATGGCTACACCTTC. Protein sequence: CASSQVTGRYGYTF.

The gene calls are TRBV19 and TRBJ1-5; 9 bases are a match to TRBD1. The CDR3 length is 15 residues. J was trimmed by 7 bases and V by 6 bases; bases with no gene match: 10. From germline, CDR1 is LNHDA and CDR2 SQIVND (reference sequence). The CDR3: CASRTGQGKGQPQHF. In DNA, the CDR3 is TGTGCCAGTAGAACCGGACAGGGGAAAGGACAGCCCCAGCATTTT.

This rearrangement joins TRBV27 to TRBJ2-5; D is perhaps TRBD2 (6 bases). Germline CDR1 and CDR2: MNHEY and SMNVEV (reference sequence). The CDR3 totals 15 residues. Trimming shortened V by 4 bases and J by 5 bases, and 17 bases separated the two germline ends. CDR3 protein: CASSSTPGLRETQYF. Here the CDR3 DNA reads TGTGCCAGCAGTTCGACCCCGGGACTCAGGGAGACCCAGTACTTC.

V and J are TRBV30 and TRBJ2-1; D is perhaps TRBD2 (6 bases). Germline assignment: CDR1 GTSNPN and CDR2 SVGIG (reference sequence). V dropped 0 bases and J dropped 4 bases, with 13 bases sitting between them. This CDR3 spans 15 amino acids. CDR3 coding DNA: TGTGCCTGGAGTGTAGGGTCCGCGGGGTACAATGAGCAGTTCTTC. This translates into CAWSVGSAGYNEQFF.

The CDR3 coding sequence is TGTGCCCGGAGACAGGGGGCCTCGGAAACCTTC. Residues: CARRQGASETF. The V and J genes are TRBV21-1 and TRBJ1-2; TRBD1 is the table's D call and was not checked against the DNA. TRBV21-1 is tagged as a pseudogene. The CDR3 has 11 amino acids.

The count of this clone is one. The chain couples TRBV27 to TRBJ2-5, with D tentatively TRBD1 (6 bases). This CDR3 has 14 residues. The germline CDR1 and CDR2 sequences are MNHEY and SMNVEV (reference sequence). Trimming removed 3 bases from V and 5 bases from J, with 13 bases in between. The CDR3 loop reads CASSLQGSKETQYF. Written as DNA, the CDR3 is TGTGCCAGCAGTTTGCAGGGGTCGAAGGAGACCCAGTACTTC.

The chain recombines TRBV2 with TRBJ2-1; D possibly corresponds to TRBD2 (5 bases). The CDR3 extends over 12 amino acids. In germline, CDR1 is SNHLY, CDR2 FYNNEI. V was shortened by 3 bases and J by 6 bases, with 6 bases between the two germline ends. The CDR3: CASSERANEQFF. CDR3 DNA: TGTGCCAGCAGTGAGCGGGCCAATGAGCAGTTCTTC.

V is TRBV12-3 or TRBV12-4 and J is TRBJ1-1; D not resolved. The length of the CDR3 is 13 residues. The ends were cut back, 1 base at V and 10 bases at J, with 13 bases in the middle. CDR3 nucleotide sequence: TGTGCCAGCAGTTTAGGAGGGAAGTCGAGAGCTTTCTTT. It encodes CASSLGGKSRAFF.

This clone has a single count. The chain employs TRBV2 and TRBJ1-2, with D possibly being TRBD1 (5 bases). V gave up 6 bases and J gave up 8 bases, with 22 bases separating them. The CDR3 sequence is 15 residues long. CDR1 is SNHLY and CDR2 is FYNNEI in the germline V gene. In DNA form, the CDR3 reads TGTGCCAGCAGGGGGAGGGGCTCTCTAGTATACGGCTACACCTTC. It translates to CASRGRGSLVYGYTF.

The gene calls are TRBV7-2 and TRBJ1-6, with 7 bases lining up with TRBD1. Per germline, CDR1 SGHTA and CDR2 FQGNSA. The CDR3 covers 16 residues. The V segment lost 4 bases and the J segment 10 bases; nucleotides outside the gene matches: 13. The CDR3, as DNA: TGTGCCAGCAGCTCTACACGACAGGGAACAAGCTCACCCCTCCACTTT. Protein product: CASSSTRQGTSSPLHF.

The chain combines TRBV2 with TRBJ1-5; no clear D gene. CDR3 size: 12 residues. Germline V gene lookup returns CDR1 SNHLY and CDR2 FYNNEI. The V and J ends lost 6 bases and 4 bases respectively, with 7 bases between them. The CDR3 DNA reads TGTGCCAGCAGGCGCCTAAATCAGCCCCAGCATTTT. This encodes CASRRLNQPQHF.

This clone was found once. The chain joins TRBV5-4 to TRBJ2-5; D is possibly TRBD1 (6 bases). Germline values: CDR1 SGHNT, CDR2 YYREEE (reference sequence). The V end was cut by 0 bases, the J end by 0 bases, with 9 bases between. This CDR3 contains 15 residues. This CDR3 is CASSLVGQNQETQYF. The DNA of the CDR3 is TGTGCCAGCAGCTTGGTAGGACAGAACCAAGAGACCCAGTACTTC.

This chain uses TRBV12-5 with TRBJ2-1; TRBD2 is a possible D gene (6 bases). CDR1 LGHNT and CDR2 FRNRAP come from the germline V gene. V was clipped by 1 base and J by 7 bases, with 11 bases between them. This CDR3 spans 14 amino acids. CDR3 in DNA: TGTGCTAGTGGTTTGGCCCGAGCGGGTAATGAGCAGTTCTTC. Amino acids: CASGLARAGNEQFF.

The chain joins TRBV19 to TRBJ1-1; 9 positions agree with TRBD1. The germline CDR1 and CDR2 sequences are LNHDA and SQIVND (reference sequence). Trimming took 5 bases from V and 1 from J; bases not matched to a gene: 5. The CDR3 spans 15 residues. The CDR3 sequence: CASSAQGASNTEAFF. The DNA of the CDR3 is TGTGCCAGTAGTGCACAGGGGGCATCGAACACTGAAGCTTTCTTT.